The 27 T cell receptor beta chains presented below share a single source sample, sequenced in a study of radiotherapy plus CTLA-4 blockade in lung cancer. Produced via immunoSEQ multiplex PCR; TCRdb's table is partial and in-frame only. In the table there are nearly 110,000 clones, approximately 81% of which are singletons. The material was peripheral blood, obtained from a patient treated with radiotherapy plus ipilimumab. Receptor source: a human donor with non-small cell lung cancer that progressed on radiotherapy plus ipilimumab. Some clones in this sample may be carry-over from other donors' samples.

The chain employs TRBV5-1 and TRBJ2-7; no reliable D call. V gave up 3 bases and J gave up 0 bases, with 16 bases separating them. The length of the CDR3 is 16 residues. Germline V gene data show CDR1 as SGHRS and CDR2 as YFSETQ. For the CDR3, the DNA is TGCGCCAGCAGCTCGGGTGGCAGCTCTATCTCCTACGAGCAGTACTTC. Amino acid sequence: CASSSGGSSISYEQYF. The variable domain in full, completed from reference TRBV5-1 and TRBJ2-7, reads KAGVTQTPRYLIKTRGQQVTLSCSPISGHRSVSWYQQTPGQGLQFLFEYFSETQRNKGNFPGRFSGRQFSNSRSEMNVSTLELGDSALYLCASSSGGSSISYEQYFGPGTRLTVT.

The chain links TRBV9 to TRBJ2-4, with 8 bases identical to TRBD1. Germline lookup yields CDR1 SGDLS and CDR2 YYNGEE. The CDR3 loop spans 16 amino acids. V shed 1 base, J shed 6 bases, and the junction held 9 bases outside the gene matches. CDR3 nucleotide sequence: TGTGCCAGCAGCGTATCCGGACAGGGATATACAAACATTCAGTACTTC. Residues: CASSVSGQGYTNIQYF.

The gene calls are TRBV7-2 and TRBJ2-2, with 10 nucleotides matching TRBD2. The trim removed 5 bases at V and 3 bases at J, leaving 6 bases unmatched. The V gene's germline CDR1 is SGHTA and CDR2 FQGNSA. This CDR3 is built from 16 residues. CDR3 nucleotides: TGTGCCAGCAGCACCACTAGCGGGGTGCACACCGGGGAGCTGTTTTTT. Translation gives CASSTTSGVHTGELFF.

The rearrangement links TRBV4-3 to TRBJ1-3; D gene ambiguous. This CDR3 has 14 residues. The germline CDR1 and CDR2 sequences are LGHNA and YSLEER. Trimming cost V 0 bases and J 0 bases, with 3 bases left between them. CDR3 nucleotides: TGCGCCAGCAGCCAAGACAACTCTGGAAACACCATATATTTT. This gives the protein CASSQDNSGNTIYF.

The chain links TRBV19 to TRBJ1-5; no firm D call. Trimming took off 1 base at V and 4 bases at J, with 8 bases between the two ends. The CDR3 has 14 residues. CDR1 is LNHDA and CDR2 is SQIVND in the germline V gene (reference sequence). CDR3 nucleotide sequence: TGTGCCAGTAGTATAGGACGGTCAAATCAGCCCCAGCATTTT. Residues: CASSIGRSNQPQHF.

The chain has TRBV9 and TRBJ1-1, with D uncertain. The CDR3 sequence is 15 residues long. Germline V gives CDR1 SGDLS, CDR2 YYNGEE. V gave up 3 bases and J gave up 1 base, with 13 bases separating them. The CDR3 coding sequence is TGTGCCAGCAGCGCTAGTCAACGGGGGAACACTGAAGCTTTCTTT. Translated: CASSASQRGNTEAFF.

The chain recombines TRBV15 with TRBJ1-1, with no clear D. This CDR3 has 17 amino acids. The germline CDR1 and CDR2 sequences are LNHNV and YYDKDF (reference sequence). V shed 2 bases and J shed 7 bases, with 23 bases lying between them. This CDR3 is CATSRFPLSASEIEAFF. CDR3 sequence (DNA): TGTGCCACCAGCAGATTCCCTCTCAGTGCAAGCGAGATTGAAGCTTTCTTT.

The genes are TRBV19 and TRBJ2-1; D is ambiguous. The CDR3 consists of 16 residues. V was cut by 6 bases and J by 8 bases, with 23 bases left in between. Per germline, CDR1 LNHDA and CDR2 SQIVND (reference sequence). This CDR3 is CASSPFPPTRADEQFF. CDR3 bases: TGTGCCAGTAGCCCTTTCCCACCGACTCGGGCGGATGAGCAGTTCTTC.

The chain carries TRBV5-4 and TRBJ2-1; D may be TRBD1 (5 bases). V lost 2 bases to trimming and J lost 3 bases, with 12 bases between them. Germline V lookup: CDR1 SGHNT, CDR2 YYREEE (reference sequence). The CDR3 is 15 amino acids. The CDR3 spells CASSLVGRNYNEQFF. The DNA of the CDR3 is TGTGCCAGCAGCTTAGTGGGGCGGAACTACAATGAGCAGTTCTTC.

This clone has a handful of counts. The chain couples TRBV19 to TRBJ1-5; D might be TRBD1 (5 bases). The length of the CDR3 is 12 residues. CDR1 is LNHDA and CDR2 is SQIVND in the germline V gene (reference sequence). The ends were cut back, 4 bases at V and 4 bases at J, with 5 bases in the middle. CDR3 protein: CASSKGNQPQHF. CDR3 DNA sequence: TGTGCCAGTAGTAAGGGGAATCAGCCCCAGCATTTT.

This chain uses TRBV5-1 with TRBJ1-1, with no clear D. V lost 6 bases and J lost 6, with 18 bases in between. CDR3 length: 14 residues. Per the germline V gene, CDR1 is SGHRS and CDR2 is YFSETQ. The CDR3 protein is CASIKTGGGAEAFF. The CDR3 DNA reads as TGCGCCAGCATCAAAACGGGTGGTGGCGCTGAAGCTTTCTTT.

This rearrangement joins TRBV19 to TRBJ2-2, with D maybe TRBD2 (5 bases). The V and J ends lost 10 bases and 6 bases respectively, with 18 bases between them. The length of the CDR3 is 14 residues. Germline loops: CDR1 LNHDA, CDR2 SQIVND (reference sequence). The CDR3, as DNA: TGTGCCATCAGAGGCAGCCTCGGGGCCGGGGAGCTGTTTTTT. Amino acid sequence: CAIRGSLGAGELFF.

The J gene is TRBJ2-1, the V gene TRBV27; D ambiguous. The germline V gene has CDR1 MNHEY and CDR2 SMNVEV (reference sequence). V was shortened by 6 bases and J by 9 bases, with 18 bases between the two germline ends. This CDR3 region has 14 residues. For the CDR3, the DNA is TGTGCCAGCAGCCCCAGCCGTCGGTACGGTGAGCAGTTCTTC. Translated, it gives CASSPSRRYGEQFF.

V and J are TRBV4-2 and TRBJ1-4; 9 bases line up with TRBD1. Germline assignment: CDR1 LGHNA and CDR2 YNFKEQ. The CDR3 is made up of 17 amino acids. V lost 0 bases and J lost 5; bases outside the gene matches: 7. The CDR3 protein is CASSQDPLTGGNEKLFF. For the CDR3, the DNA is TGTGCCAGCAGCCAAGATCCTTTGACAGGGGGGAATGAAAAACTGTTTTTT.

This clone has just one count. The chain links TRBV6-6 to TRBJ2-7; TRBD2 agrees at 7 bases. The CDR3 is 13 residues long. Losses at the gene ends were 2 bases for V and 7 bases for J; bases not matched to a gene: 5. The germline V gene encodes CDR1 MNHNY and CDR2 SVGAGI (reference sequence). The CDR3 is CASSYGEGREQYF. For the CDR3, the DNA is TGTGCCAGCAGTTACGGGGAGGGAAGGGAGCAGTACTTC.

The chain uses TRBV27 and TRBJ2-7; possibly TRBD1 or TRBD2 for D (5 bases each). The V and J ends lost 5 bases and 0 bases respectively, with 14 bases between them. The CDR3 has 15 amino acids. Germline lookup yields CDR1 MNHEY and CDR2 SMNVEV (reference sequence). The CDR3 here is CASSLIGASSYEQYF. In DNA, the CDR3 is TGTGCCAGCAGTCTTATCGGGGCGAGCTCCTACGAGCAGTACTTC.

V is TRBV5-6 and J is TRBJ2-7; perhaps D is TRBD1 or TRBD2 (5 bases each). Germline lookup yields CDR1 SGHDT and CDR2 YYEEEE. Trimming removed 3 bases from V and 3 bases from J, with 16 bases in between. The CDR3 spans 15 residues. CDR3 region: CASSSPDRDYYEQYF. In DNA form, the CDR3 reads TGTGCCAGCAGCTCTCCCGACAGAGACTACTACGAGCAGTACTTC.

The DNA for the CDR3 is TGTGCCAGCCGACCCCCGGGATTGGGGACCGGGGAGCTGTTTTTT. Residues: CASRPPGLGTGELFF. The J gene is TRBJ2-2, the V gene TRBV6-1; tentative D call: TRBD2 (5 bases). V was clipped by 8 bases and J by 5 bases, with 18 bases between them. The CDR3 sequence is 15 residues long. The germline gives CDR1 MNHNS, CDR2 SASEGT.

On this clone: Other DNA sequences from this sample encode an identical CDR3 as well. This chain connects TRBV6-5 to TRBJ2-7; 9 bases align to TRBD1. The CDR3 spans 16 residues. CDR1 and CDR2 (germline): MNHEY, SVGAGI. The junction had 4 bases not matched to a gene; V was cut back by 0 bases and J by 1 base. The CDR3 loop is CASSYSRTGDSYEQYF. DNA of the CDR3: TGTGCCAGCAGTTACTCGAGGACAGGGGATTCCTACGAGCAGTACTTC.

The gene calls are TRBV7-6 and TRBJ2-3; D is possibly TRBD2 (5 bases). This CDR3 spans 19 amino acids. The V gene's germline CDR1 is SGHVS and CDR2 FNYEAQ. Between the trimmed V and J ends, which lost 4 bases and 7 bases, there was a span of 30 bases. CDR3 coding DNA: TGTGCCAGCAGCTCGTTTAGGACTGCGGCCCCGTCGTACCCCAATACGCAGTATTTT. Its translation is CASSSFRTAAPSYPNTQYF.

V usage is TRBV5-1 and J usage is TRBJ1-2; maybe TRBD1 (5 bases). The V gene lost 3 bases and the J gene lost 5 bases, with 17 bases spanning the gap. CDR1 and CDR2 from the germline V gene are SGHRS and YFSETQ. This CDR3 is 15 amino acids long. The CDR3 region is CASSSGQGNLYGYTF. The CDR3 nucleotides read TGCGCCAGCAGCTCAGGGCAGGGTAACCTGTATGGCTACACCTTC.

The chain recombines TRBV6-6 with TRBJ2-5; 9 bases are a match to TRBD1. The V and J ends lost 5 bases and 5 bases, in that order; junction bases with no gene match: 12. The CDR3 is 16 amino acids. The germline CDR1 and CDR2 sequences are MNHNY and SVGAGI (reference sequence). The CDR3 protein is CASSPVTGGSRETQYF. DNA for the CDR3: TGTGCCAGCAGTCCCGTGACAGGGGGGAGTCGGGAGACCCAGTACTTC.

CDR3 residues: CASSPGSGQTGELFF. Here the CDR3 DNA reads TGTGCCAGCAGCCCGGGATCAGGGCAAACCGGGGAGCTGTTTTTT. V is TRBV6-4 and J is TRBJ2-2; the D gene could be TRBD1 or TRBD2 (5 bases each). V dropped 6 bases and J dropped 5 bases, with 16 bases sitting between them. This CDR3 comprises 15 residues. Germline CDR1 and CDR2: MRHNA and SNTAGT.

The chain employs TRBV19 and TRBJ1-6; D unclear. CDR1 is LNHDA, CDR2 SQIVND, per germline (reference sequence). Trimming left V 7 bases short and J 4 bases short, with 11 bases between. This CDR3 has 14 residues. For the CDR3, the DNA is TGTGCCAGTACCGCTACCCGTTATAATTCACCCCTCCACTTT. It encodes CASTATRYNSPLHF. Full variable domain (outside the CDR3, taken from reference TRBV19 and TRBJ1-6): DGGITQSPKYLFRKEGQNVTLSCEQNLNHDAMYWYRQDPGQGLRLIYYSQIVNDFQKGDIAEGYSVSREKKESFPLTVTSAQKNPTAFYLCASTATRYNSPLHFGNGTRLTVT.

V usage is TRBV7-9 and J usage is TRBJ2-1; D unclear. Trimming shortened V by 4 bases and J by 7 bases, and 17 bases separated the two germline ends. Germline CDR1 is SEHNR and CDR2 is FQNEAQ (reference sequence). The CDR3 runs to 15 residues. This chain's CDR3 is CASSSQGYSLNEQFF. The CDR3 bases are TGTGCCAGCAGCTCCCAAGGCTACAGTTTGAATGAGCAGTTCTTC.

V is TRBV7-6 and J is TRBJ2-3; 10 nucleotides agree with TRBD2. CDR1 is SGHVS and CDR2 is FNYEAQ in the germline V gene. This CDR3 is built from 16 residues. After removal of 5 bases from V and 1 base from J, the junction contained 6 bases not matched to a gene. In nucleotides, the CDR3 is TGTGCCAGCAGCCCGACTACTAGCGGGGGCACAGATACGCAGTATTTT. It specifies CASSPTTSGGTDTQYF.

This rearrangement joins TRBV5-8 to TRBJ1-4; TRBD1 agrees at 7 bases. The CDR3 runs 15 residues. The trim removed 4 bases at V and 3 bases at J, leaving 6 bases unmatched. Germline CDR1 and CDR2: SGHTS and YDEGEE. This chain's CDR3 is CASSDFRGANEKLFF. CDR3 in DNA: TGTGCCAGCAGCGACTTCAGGGGGGCTAATGAAAAACTGTTTTTT. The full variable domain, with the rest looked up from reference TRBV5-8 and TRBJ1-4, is EAGVTQSPTHLIKTRGQQATLRCSPISGHTSVYWYQQALGLGLQFLLWYDEGEERNRGNFPPRFSGRQFPNYSSELNVNALELEDSALYLCASSDFRGANEKLFFGSGTQLSVL.